The TCR beta chain under discussion was sequenced for a study of CD8 T cells in Susac syndrome. Study context: Of the sequenced Susac syndrome patients, roughly six had active disease and about 8 were in remission.

The CDR3 runs 14 residues. Germline V gene data show CDR1 as GTSNPN and CDR2 as SVGIG (reference sequence). The V and J ends lost 7 bases and 7 bases respectively, with 19 bases between them. Random-hexamer reverse transcription was applied to roughly 0.5 to 1 ug RNA. By means of immunoSEQ multiplex PCR, TCR beta CDR3 spanning 54 Vbeta and 13 Jbeta underwent amplification. TCRdb recomputed calls from the immunoSEQ multiplex PCR reads with MiXCR, one row per CDR3 protein. Altogether 170,000 or so distinct CDR3 sequences are present, 90% to 95% being singletons, with the ten largest covering around 0.094%.

The TCR comes from a human donor with Susac syndrome. V is TRBV30 and J is TRBJ2-2; tentative D call: TRBD2 (5 bases). The sample was CD4+ T cells from PBMCs. The CDR3 DNA sequence: TGTGCCTCGCAGGAAACTAGTACGGACGGGGAGCTGTTTTTT. Amino acid sequence: CASQETSTDGELFF.